This record covers a single T cell receptor beta chain. Antigen specificity is unknown. V shed 2 bases and J shed 1 base, with 20 bases lying between them. The CDR3 is 18 amino acids. This sample stems from a study of blood T cells in healthy people across ages. Alongside a J-beta primer mix, a sample-barcoded 5' primer served in a second PCR lasting roughly 7 to 11 cycles. Each cDNA molecule carried a tag from a template-switch adaptor that contained 12 random nucleotides. TCRdb reanalysed the 5' RACE reads using MiXCR and keeps one entry per CDR3 protein. The repertoire holds fewer than 2 million distinct CDR3 sequences, about 39% seen once, with 23% in the top ten. Study-level points and caveats: Diversity estimates from one million T cells were considered underestimates.

The sequenced sample was blood. The sequence was collected from a human donor in good health. The chain employs TRBV12-3 or TRBV12-4 and TRBJ2-5; no clear D gene. CDR3 residues: CASSLLGRAAPFQETQYF. CDR3 sequence (DNA): TGTGCCAGCAGTTTATTAGGCCGGGCCGCCCCTTTCCAAGAGACCCAGTACTTC.